What follows are 7 T cell receptor beta chains derived from one specimen sequenced in a study of CD8+ T cells in alopecia areata (dated by TCRdb to 2016 to 2019). Library preparation employed the immunoSEQ multiplex PCR assay. RNA was extracted from all samples and reverse transcribed into cDNA, which served as template for TCR sequencing. In its TCRdb copy, this immuneACCESS table keeps in-frame sequences only and misses some clones. Where compared with another copy, unresolved V genes explain less than half of these, and the others have no known cause. The sample table shows under 65,000 clones, and 44% are seen once. Of the sample, approximately 50% falls within the top ten clones. The sequenced sample consisted of NKG2D-low CD8+ T cells sorted from blood. Per the publication, the cell subset or site label means: sorted CD8+ NKG2D-low blood T cells. All receptors come from a human donor with alopecia areata.

This clone has more than one count but fewer than ten. The chain has TRBV4-1 and TRBJ2-3, with D perhaps being TRBD1 or TRBD2 (5 bases each). Between the trimmed V and J ends, which lost 3 bases and 2 bases, there was a span of 18 bases. The germline CDR1 and CDR2 sequences are MGHRA and YSYEKL. CDR3 length: 17 residues. The CDR3 bases are TGCGCCAGCAGCCAGGTCGGGGCGCGGTCATCCACAGATACGCAGTATTTT. Translation gives CASSQVGARSSTDTQYF.

The V gene is TRBV4-1, the J gene TRBJ2-7; D is perhaps TRBD1 (6 bases). The CDR3 spans 14 residues. CDR1 MGHRA and CDR2 YSYEKL come from the germline V gene. V dropped 6 bases and J dropped 4 bases, with 16 bases sitting between them. CDR3 loop: CASRQNIQGYEQYF. As DNA, the CDR3 is TGCGCCAGCAGACAAAACATACAGGGTTACGAGCAGTACTTC.

This clone has just a few counts. For the CDR3, the DNA is TGTGCCAGCAGCTCCCGCGCGGAGACCCAGTACTTC. Protein sequence: CASSSRAETQYF. This chain uses TRBV7-9 with TRBJ2-5; D gene unclear. The CDR3 is 12 residues long. Per the germline V gene, CDR1 is SEHNR and CDR2 is FQNEAQ (reference sequence). V lost 4 bases, J lost 5 bases, and 8 bases lay in between.

The chain recombines TRBV7-2 with TRBJ2-2; D may be TRBD2 (5 bases). The V end was cut by 8 bases, the J end by 4 bases, with 14 bases between. Per germline, CDR1 SGHTA and CDR2 FQGNSA. The CDR3 has 14 amino acids. DNA for the CDR3: TGTGCCAGCGAACTAGGATACTCCACCGGGGAGCTGTTTTTT. This sequence encodes CASELGYSTGELFF.

The CDR3 DNA sequence: TGCGCCAGCAGCTTATGGAGCAGGGGCGGGGAGCTGTTTTTT. Amino acid sequence: CASSLWSRGGELFF. The V gene is TRBV5-1, the J gene TRBJ2-2, with D tentatively TRBD1 (6 bases). The CDR3 covers 14 residues. Germline V gives CDR1 SGHRS, CDR2 YFSETQ. V shed 2 bases and J shed 7 bases, with 12 bases lying between them.

The chain carries TRBV29-1 and TRBJ2-1, with 12 nucleotides matching TRBD2. Germline CDR1 reads SQVTM; CDR2 reads ANQGSEA. V lost 1 base, J lost 2 bases, and 9 bases stayed unmatched. This CDR3 is 18 amino acids long. CDR3 nucleotides: TGCAGCGTTGAAGTTAGGACTAGCGGGACTCACCCCTACAATGAGCAGTTCTTC. It translates to CSVEVRTSGTHPYNEQFF.

This chain connects TRBV5-1 to TRBJ2-7; TRBD1 aligns across 11 bases. After removal of 4 bases from V and 4 bases from J, the junction contained 4 bases not matched to a gene. The V gene's germline CDR1 is SGHRS and CDR2 YFSETQ. The CDR3 has 14 residues. This chain's CDR3 is CASSPGQGVYEQYF. Written as DNA, the CDR3 is TGCGCCAGCAGCCCGGGACAGGGGGTTTACGAGCAGTACTTC.